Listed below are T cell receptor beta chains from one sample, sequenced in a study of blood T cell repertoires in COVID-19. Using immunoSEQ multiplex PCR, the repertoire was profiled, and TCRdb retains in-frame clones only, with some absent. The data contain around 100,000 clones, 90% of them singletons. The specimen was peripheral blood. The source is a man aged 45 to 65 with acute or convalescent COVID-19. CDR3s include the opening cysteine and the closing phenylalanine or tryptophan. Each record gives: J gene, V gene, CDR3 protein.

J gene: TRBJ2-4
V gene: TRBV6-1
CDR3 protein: CASSVILRDTRAKNIQYF

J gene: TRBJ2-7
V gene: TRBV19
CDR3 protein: CASSVPGGSGRTYEQYF

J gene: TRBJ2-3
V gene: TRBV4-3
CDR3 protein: CASSQDPIAQGRVITDTQYF

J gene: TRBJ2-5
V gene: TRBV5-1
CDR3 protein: CASSLAQGQGRQETQYF

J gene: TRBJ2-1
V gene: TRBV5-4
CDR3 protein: CASSWPEVNEQFF

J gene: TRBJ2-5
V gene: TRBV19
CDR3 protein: CASSPSSGSGETQYF

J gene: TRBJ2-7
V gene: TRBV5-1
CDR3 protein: CASSPLASGSNYEQYF

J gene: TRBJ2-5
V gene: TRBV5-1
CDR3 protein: CASARRLAGSQETQYF

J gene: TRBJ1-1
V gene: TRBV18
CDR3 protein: CASSPLGRRMNTEAFF

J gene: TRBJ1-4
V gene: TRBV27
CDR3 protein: CASSLNSRGNEKLFF

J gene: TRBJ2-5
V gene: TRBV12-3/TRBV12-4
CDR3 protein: CASSYESQETQYF

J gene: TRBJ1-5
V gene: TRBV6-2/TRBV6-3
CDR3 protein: CASSSPMTGGNQPQHF

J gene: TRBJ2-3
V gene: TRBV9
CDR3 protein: CASSVVSAGPEADTQYF

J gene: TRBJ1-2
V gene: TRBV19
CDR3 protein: CASRGLGSPAGYTF

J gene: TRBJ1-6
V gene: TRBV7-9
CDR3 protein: CASSIKPSGRRNSPLHF

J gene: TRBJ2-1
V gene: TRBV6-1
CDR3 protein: CASSERGGARYEQFF

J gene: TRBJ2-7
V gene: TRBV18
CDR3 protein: CASSPIQGGGYEQYF

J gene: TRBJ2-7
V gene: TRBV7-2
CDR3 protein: CASSLLAQSYEQYF

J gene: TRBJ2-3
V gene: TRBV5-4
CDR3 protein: CASSLSRERYTDTQYF

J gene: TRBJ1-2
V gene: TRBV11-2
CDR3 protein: CASSITGGTGHGYTF